The entry that follows covers one TCR beta chain sequence. The CDR3 runs to 16 residues. Germline V gene data show CDR1 as MDHEN and CDR2 as SYDVKM. Trimming took 7 bases from V and 3 from J; bases not matched to a gene: 15. These data are taken from a study of blood T cell repertoires in COVID-19. The repertoire was sequenced with immunoSEQ multiplex PCR; TCRdb's copy has only in-frame clones and lacks some. Of 320,000 or so clones listed, 85% are singletons. The TCR was taken from a woman aged 30 to 39 who had been exposed to COVID-19. Material: PBMCs or T cells enriched from blood (not recorded which). The V and J genes are TRBV28 and TRBJ2-7; 7 bases are shared with TRBD1. In DNA, the CDR3 is TGTGCCAGCACCCCGATAGACAGGGTGGGCCTCTACGAGCAGTACTTC. Its translation is CASTPIDRVGLYEQYF.